What follows are 19 T cell receptor beta chains derived from one specimen sequenced in a study of tumour-infiltrating T cells in Burkitt lymphoma. The assay was immunoSEQ multiplex PCR, and TCRdb's table has in-frame clones only and misses some. The sample has about 15,000 clones, just under 80% seen once. What was sequenced was tumor tissue. These receptors were taken from a human donor with diffuse large B-cell lymphoma.

The chain carries TRBV5-1 and TRBJ2-2; 7 nucleotides line up with TRBD1. The CDR3 has 14 residues. V gave up 7 bases and J gave up 5 bases; unmatched junction bases: 8. The germline gives CDR1 SGHRS, CDR2 YFSETQ. The CDR3 spells CASSPAGGTGELFF. CDR3 in DNA: TGCGCCAGCTCCCCGGCAGGGGGAACCGGGGAGCTGTTTTTT.

This clone was seen once. The chain links TRBV28 to TRBJ1-2; D not resolved. Germline CDR1 and CDR2: MDHEN and SYDVKM. The V gene lost 2 bases and the J gene lost 8 bases, with 15 bases spanning the gap. This CDR3 has 14 residues. DNA for the CDR3: TGTGCCAGCAGTTTACAGGCTTTAGTGAAAGGCTACACCTTC. It yields the protein CASSLQALVKGYTF.

This chain connects TRBV27 to TRBJ1-6; D is undetermined. The ends were cut back, 3 bases at V and 0 bases at J, with 3 bases in the middle. The CDR3 has 14 residues. Germline-derived CDR1 and CDR2 are MNHEY and SMNVEV (reference sequence). Here the CDR3 DNA reads TGTGCCAGCAGTTTTAGCTCCTATAATTCACCCCTCCACTTT. It yields the protein CASSFSSYNSPLHF.

The genes are TRBV7-9 and TRBJ1-2; D might be TRBD1 (6 bases). Germline V gene data show CDR1 as SEHNR and CDR2 as FQNEAQ (reference sequence). Between the trimmed V and J ends, which lost 5 bases and 0 bases, there was a span of 16 bases. This CDR3 is built from 16 residues. DNA of the CDR3: TGTGCCAGCAGCCAGACAGGAGCCGCTGCTAACTATGGCTACACCTTC. Protein: CASSQTGAAANYGYTF.

The J gene is TRBJ2-7, the V gene TRBV15; 11 bases are a match to TRBD1. V dropped 5 bases and J dropped 3; count of bases not matched to a gene: 3. The length of the CDR3 is 14 residues. Germline values: CDR1 LNHNV, CDR2 YYDKDF (reference sequence). DNA for the CDR3: TGTGCCACCAGCGGGACAGGGGGGATCTACGAGCAGTACTTC. Protein: CATSGTGGIYEQYF.

The V gene is TRBV7-2, the J gene TRBJ2-5, with TRBD2 as a possible D gene (5 bases). Looked up from germline, CDR1 is SGHTA and CDR2 is FQGNSA. Trimming cost V 4 bases and J 5 bases, with 11 bases left between them. The CDR3 sequence is 13 residues long. The CDR3 coding sequence is TGTGCCAGCAGCTGGAGCGTAGCGGAGACCCAGTACTTC. As protein: CASSWSVAETQYF.

The chain has TRBV7-2 and TRBJ1-5; TRBD1 matches 8 bases. Germline lookup yields CDR1 SGHTA and CDR2 FQGNSA. V was pared by 6 bases and J by 0 bases, with 7 bases of the junction left unmatched. The CDR3 is made up of 16 amino acids. The CDR3 DNA sequence: TGTGCCAGCAGTTTACAGGGGGGGGTTAGCAATCAGCCCCAGCATTTT. This translates into CASSLQGGVSNQPQHF.

Of note for this clone: Other DNA variants within this sample encode the same CDR3. V and J are TRBV5-5 and TRBJ2-3; D not certain. The CDR3 contains 12 residues. CDR1 is SGHKS, CDR2 YYEKEE, per germline (reference sequence). The ends were cut back, 3 bases at V and 2 bases at J, with 4 bases in the middle. The CDR3 coding sequence is TGTGCCAGCAGCTCTGTCACAGATACGCAGTATTTT. Residues: CASSSVTDTQYF.

The chain recombines TRBV7-2 with TRBJ1-4; 8 bases fit TRBD1. The CDR3 consists of 16 residues. Germline lookup yields CDR1 SGHTA and CDR2 FQGNSA. Germline trimming cut 6 bases from V and 0 bases from J; bases unmatched to any gene: 6. In DNA form, the CDR3 reads TGTGCCAGCAGACGACAGGGGTCTGCAACTAATGAAAAACTGTTTTTT. Protein: CASRRQGSATNEKLFF.

The chain has TRBV11-2 and TRBJ2-7, with 7 bases lining up with TRBD2. Germline assignment: CDR1 SGHAT and CDR2 FQNNGV. V gave up 2 bases and J gave up 3 bases; unmatched junction bases: 13. The length of the CDR3 is 17 residues. CDR3 DNA sequence: TGTGCCAGCAGCTTAATAACTAGCGCTAATTATCACTACGAGCAGTACTTC. As protein: CASSLITSANYHYEQYF.

The V gene is TRBV27, the J gene TRBJ2-7; a possible D gene is TRBD1 (6 bases). The V gene lost 3 bases and the J gene lost 0 bases, with 12 bases spanning the gap. The CDR3 length is 15 residues. Germline V gene sequence: CDR1 MNHEY, CDR2 SMNVEV (reference sequence). The CDR3 DNA sequence: TGTGCCAGCAGTTTTTCCGGGACATACTCCTACGAGCAGTACTTC. This sequence encodes CASSFSGTYSYEQYF.

This chain links TRBV19 with TRBJ1-2; no reliable D call. CDR3 length equals 13 residues. CDR1 and CDR2 from the germline V gene are LNHDA and SQIVND (reference sequence). V lost 6 bases to trimming and J lost 4 bases, with 12 bases between them. CDR3 sequence: CASSPPGPYGYTF. The CDR3, as DNA: TGTGCCAGTAGCCCTCCCGGGCCCTATGGCTACACCTTC.

V and J are TRBV5-1 and TRBJ2-5; D possibly corresponds to TRBD2 (5 bases). CDR1 SGHRS and CDR2 YFSETQ come from the germline V gene. CDR3 size: 15 residues. V lost 3 bases to trimming and J lost 5 bases, with 17 bases between them. The CDR3 protein is CASSSFAGERETQYF. The DNA of the CDR3 is TGCGCCAGCAGCTCGTTCGCCGGGGAGCGGGAGACCCAGTACTTC.

This chain joins TRBV6-5 and TRBJ2-7; D might be TRBD1 (6 bases). Germline assignment: CDR1 MNHEY and CDR2 SVGAGI. This CDR3 comprises 14 residues. The germline V and J ends were trimmed by 2 bases and 4 bases, with 12 bases remaining between them. For the CDR3, the DNA is TGTGCCAGCAGTTACGGGGGACAAAATTACGAGCAGTACTTC. This encodes CASSYGGQNYEQYF.

In DNA form, the CDR3 reads TGTGCCAGCTCACCACCGGGGAGAACGCAGTATTTT. This encodes CASSPPGRTQYF. V gene TRBV18 combines with J gene TRBJ2-3; D might be TRBD2 (5 bases). The CDR3 has 12 residues. CDR1 is KGHSH and CDR2 is LQKENI in the germline V gene. Trimming left V 0 bases short and J 9 bases short, with 7 bases between.

The chain recombines TRBV6-5 with TRBJ2-2; D ambiguous. The CDR3 runs to 15 residues. Trimming took 2 bases from V and 3 from J, leaving 10 bases between them. CDR1 is MNHEY and CDR2 is SVGAGI in the germline V gene. The CDR3 region is CASSYEGYYTGELFF. In nucleotides, the CDR3 is TGTGCCAGCAGTTACGAAGGGTACTACACCGGGGAGCTGTTTTTT.

The chain has TRBV7-6 and TRBJ2-5; weak D call: TRBD2 (5 bases). The CDR3 is made up of 17 amino acids. Germline CDR1 reads SGHVS; CDR2 reads FNYEAQ. Trimming left V 5 bases short and J 1 base short, with 20 bases between. CDR3 sequence reads: CASSHPDFSGTQETQYF. CDR3 bases: TGTGCCAGCAGCCATCCCGACTTCAGCGGTACCCAAGAGACCCAGTACTTC.

The J gene is TRBJ1-1, the V gene TRBV19, with a possible D match to TRBD1 (5 bases). The CDR3 contains 13 residues. Germline loops: CDR1 LNHDA, CDR2 SQIVND (reference sequence). Trimming stripped 5 bases from V and 5 bases from J, with 12 bases between. The CDR3 DNA follows: TGTGCCAGTAGTTCCCTGGGGGGTACTGAAGCTTTCTTT. Its protein product is CASSSLGGTEAFF.

There are a few counts of this clone. The CDR3 region is CASSPWTGSNSPLHF. The CDR3 bases are TGTGCCAGCAGCCCCTGGACAGGGAGCAATTCACCCCTCCACTTT. The J gene is TRBJ1-6, the V gene TRBV7-8, with TRBD1 matching 8 bases. Germline V gives CDR1 SGHVS, CDR2 FQNEAQ. With 5 bases clipped from V and 7 bases from J, the junction kept 7 bases outside the gene matches. This CDR3 region has 15 residues.